Below are 12 T cell receptor beta chains sequenced from a single sample in a study of Ad26.COV2.S vaccination and SARS-CoV-2 variants. Treatment: around 19 received Ad26.COV2.S at low or high dose, single or two shots; 5 received placebo; per-sample allocation not given. Samples analyzed were those drawn on day 63 after the first vaccine or placebo injection. TCRdb's table, derived via immunoSEQ multiplex PCR, lists solely in-frame clones and lacks some. The profile shows roughly 400,000 clones, 92% of them singletons. The material was peripheral blood, obtained in a trial of Ad26.COV2.S vaccine versus placebo. The source is a person between 18 and 60 years old who received the Ad26.COV2.S COVID-19 vaccine or a placebo.

V and J are TRBV4-1 and TRBJ1-1; D is ambiguous. Germline V gene lookup returns CDR1 MGHRA and CDR2 YSYEKL. V was pared by 0 bases and J by 4 bases, with 12 bases between. CDR3 size: 15 residues. The CDR3 DNA reads TGCGCCAGCAGCCAAGAAGATCTGCGTGGCACTGAAGCTTTCTTT. The encoded protein is CASSQEDLRGTEAFF.

This chain joins TRBV7-6 and TRBJ2-7; TRBD1 might be the D (5 bases). This CDR3 is 13 amino acids long. V was cut by 5 bases and J by 3 bases, with 11 bases left in between. Looked up from germline, CDR1 is SGHVS and CDR2 is FNYEAQ. CDR3 DNA: TGTGCCAGCAGCACCGAAGGGGTCTACGAGCAGTACTTC. Its protein product is CASSTEGVYEQYF.

The rearrangement links TRBV29-1 to TRBJ1-1; no clear D. The germline gives CDR1 SQVTM, CDR2 ANQGSEA. This CDR3 is 12 amino acids long. The ends were cut back, 6 bases at V and 4 bases at J, with 12 bases in the middle. CDR3: CSVSTLGTEAFF. Written as DNA, the CDR3 is TGCAGCGTCAGTACATTGGGCACTGAAGCTTTCTTT.

This clone was recorded a few times. The chain joins TRBV27 to TRBJ1-6, with TRBD1 matching over 11 bases. Germline loops: CDR1 MNHEY, CDR2 SMNVEV (reference sequence). This CDR3 is 15 amino acids long. V was pared by 3 bases and J by 8 bases, with 3 bases of the junction left unmatched. The CDR3 bases are TGTGCCAGCAGTTTTTGGGGACAGGGGGATTCACCCCTCCACTTT. This sequence encodes CASSFWGQGDSPLHF.

CDR3 in amino acids: CAISESAGAYEQYF. Written as DNA, the CDR3 is TGTGCCATCAGTGAGTCGGCCGGAGCCTACGAGCAGTACTTC. The chain joins TRBV10-3 to TRBJ2-7; D not resolved. Germline V gives CDR1 ENHRY, CDR2 SYGVKD. Trimming took off 0 bases at V and 2 bases at J, with 8 bases between the two ends. This CDR3 region has 14 residues.

The chain recombines TRBV20-1 with TRBJ2-5, with a possible D match to TRBD1 (6 bases). Germline loops: CDR1 DFQATT, CDR2 SNEGSKA (reference sequence). This CDR3 has 13 residues. Trimming shortened V by 3 bases and J by 1 base, and 9 bases separated the two germline ends. CDR3 loop: CSASRTAQETQYF. CDR3 nucleotide sequence: TGCAGTGCTAGTAGGACAGCCCAAGAGACCCAGTACTTC.

This sequence joins TRBV7-2 and TRBJ1-6; unclear D gene. Trimming removed 3 bases from V and 7 bases from J, with 7 bases in between. Looked up from germline, CDR1 is SGHTA and CDR2 is FQGNSA. This CDR3 spans 13 amino acids. The CDR3 region has the DNA TGTGCCAGCAGCTTGACGGTGAATTCACCCCTCCACTTT. Translation: CASSLTVNSPLHF.

This chain links TRBV9 with TRBJ1-2; D call uncertain. V dropped 0 bases and J dropped 7 bases, with 16 bases sitting between them. This CDR3 has 15 residues. Per the germline V gene, CDR1 is SGDLS and CDR2 is YYNGEE. This CDR3 is CASSVGREGDFGYTF. For the CDR3, the DNA is TGTGCCAGCAGCGTAGGGAGAGAGGGAGATTTTGGCTACACCTTC. Looking up the rest from reference TRBV9 and TRBJ1-2 gives the full variable domain: DSGVTQTPKHLITATGQRVTLRCSPRSGDLSVYWYQQSLDQGLQFLIQYYNGEERAKGNILERFSAQQFPDLHSELNLSSLELGDSALYFCASSVGREGDFGYTFGSGTRLTVV.

V and J are TRBV6-6 and TRBJ1-2, with 7 bases aligning to TRBD1. The CDR3 covers 13 residues. The J segment lost 7 bases and the V segment lost 6 bases, leaving 8 bases of the junction unmatched. Germline V gives CDR1 MNHNY, CDR2 SVGAGI (reference sequence). CDR3 amino acids: CASSFDRVSGYTF. CDR3 DNA sequence: TGTGCCAGCAGCTTCGACAGGGTTAGTGGCTACACCTTC.

The chain uses TRBV27 and TRBJ2-1, with D tentatively TRBD1 (6 bases). The ends were cut back, 4 bases at V and 6 bases at J, with 13 bases in the middle. In germline, CDR1 is MNHEY, CDR2 SMNVEV (reference sequence). The CDR3 contains 14 residues. CDR3 in DNA: TGTGCCAGCAGTTCCCGGGACACCGGCAATGAGCAGTTCTTC. This gives the protein CASSSRDTGNEQFF.

The genes are TRBV10-3 and TRBJ2-5, with 10 positions matching TRBD1. V lost 4 bases to trimming and J lost 7 bases; unmatched junction nucleotides: 6. The CDR3 covers 14 residues. The germline V gene encodes CDR1 ENHRY and CDR2 SYGVKD. The CDR3 DNA follows: TGTGCCATCAGTGTGGGACAGGGGACCGTGACCCAGTACTTC. It encodes CAISVGQGTVTQYF.

In its sample, this clone was seen once. The chain recombines TRBV7-6 with TRBJ2-1, with 11 bases that match TRBD2. The CDR3 consists of 16 residues. The trim removed 11 bases at V and 8 bases at J, leaving 17 bases unmatched. Germline CDR1 is SGHVS and CDR2 is FNYEAQ. DNA for the CDR3: TGTGCCGTATCCGGGACTAGCGGCGTCCGACCCGATGAGCAGTTCTTC. Residues: CAVSGTSGVRPDEQFF.